This T cell receptor beta chain was profiled in a study of blood T cell repertoires in COVID-19. On the study more broadly: Samples representing acute and convalescent COVID-19 were sourced from the United States, Italy and Spain. The analysed material was cDNA or gDNA that came from T cells, B-cell-depleted T cells, or PBMCs.

V lost 5 bases to trimming and J lost 2 bases; unmatched junction nucleotides: 8. Germline values: CDR1 SGHTA, CDR2 FQGNSA. The CDR3 extends over 16 amino acids. In the study's own analysis: How many nucleated cells were present was estimated from reference gene primer amplification. Repertoires were generated with immunoSEQ multiplex PCR, while TCRdb's copy carries only in-frame clones and drops some. V and J calls and clone size come straight from that table; D and trimming were deduced from the DNA. The data hold approximately 140,000 clones, with roughly 84% observed a single time. The genes are TRBV7-2 and TRBJ2-5, with 10 positions matching TRBD2. Sequencing input: peripheral blood. This clonotype was sampled from a man aged 70 or older with acute or convalescent COVID-19. CDR3 loop: CASSHTSGVGQETQYF. The CDR3 nucleotides are TGTGCCAGCAGCCATACTAGCGGGGTAGGACAAGAGACCCAGTACTTC.